This TCR beta chain was sequenced for a study of CXCR3-negative and CXCR3-positive naive CD8 T cells. Study conclusions and caveats: Freshly isolated PBMCs were used in most assays, given partial CXCR3 loss after freezing. Comparably high diversity was seen in both naive subsets, and much lower diversity in memory CD8+ cells. Hydrophobicity of TRB CDR3s was greater in CXCR3-positive naive cells than in CXCR3-negative naive cells.

From germline, CDR1 is SQVTM and CDR2 ANQGSEA. There are 16 residues in the CDR3. Remarks on this clonotype: The antigen remains unidentified.

cDNA libraries for TRB were generated by 5' RACE incorporating UMI labels. Following a re-call of the 5' RACE reads, TCRdb has one entry per CDR3 protein and lacks DNA. Recorded for this sample: over 100,000 distinct CDR3 sequences. The sample taken for sequencing was naive CXCR3- CD8+ T cells from blood. Subset described: CD45RO-CCR7+CD27+CD95- naive CD8+ T cells lacking CXCR3 (TNR3-). The source of this sequence is a human donor in good health. Some clones in this sample may be carry-over from other donors' samples. The V gene is TRBV29-1, the J gene TRBJ2-5; TCRdb selects TRBD1, and the lack of DNA leaves this call unchecked. This chain's CDR3 is CSVDTGGWANQETQYF.